This T cell receptor (beta chain) derives from a study of blood T cells in healthy people across ages. Study results and caveats: Strong correlation existed between TCR beta diversity and naive T cell percentage. Both higher diversity and more naive CD4+ cells marked long-lived donors when set against aged donors.

Using a J-beta primer mix together with a sample-barcoded 5' primer, a second PCR was run for about 6 to 12 cycles. From the 5' RACE reads, TCRdb called clonotypes with MiXCR, one entry per CDR3 protein. Among around 1,900,000 distinct CDR3 sequences listed, approximately 39% were seen once. This clonotype occurred a few times. The antigen is not known. Sequences were obtained from blood. The TCR sequence derives from a human donor in good health.

CDR3 in amino acids: CASSPMTANTGELFF. DNA of the CDR3: TGTGCCAGCAGTCCGATGACAGCAAACACCGGGGAGCTGTTTTTT. V is TRBV12-3 or TRBV12-4 and J is TRBJ2-2; tentative D call: TRBD1 (5 bases). V lost 5 bases, J lost 2 bases, and 12 bases lay in between. The CDR3 runs 15 residues.